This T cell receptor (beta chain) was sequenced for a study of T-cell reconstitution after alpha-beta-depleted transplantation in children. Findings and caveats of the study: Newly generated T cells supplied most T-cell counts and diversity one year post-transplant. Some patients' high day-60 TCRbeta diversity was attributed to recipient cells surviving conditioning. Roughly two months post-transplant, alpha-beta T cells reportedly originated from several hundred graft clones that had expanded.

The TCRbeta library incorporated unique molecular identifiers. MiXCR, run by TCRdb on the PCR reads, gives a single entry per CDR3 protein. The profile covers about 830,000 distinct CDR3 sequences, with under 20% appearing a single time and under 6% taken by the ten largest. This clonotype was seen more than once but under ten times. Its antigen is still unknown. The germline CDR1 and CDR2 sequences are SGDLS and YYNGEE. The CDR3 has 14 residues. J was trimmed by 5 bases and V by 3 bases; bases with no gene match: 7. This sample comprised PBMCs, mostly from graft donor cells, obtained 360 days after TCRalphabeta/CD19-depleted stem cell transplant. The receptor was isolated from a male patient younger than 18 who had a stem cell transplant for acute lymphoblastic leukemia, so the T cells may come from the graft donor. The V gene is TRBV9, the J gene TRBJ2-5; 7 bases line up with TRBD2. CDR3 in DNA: TGTGCCAGCAGCGAAGCTCCGGGGGGTGAGACCCAGTACTTC. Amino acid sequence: CASSEAPGGETQYF.